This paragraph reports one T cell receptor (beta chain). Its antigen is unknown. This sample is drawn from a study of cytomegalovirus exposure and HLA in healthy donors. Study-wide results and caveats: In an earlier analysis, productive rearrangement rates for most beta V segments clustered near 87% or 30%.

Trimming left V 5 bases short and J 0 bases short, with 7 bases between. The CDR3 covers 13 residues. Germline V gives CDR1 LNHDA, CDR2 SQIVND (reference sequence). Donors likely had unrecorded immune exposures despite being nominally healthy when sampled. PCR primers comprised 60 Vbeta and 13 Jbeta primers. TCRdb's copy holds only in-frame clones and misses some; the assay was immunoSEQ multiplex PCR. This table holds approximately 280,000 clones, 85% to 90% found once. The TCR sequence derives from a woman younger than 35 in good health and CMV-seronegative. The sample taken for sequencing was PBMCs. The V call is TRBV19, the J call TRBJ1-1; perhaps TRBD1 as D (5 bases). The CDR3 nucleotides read TGTGCCAGTAGTTCGGGGGTGAACACTGAAGCTTTCTTT. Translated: CASSSGVNTEAFF.